The rows below give T cell receptor beta chains drawn from one sample of a study of blood T cells in healthy people across ages. TCRdb redid the calling of the 5' RACE reads with MiXCR, one entry per CDR3 protein. This table holds 650,000 to 1,000,000 distinct CDR3 sequences, around 36% found once. Material: blood. The receptors were gathered from a man aged 18-30 years in good health. Each CDR3 is given without its conserved first and last residue. D genes are given only for firm matches.

d_gene,v_gene,j_gene,CDR3aa
-,TRBV4-3,TRBJ2-3,ASSPRGGADTQY
-,TRBV28,TRBJ2-5,ASSLEIQGQETQY
-,TRBV4-1,-,ASSQGLFETQY
-,TRBV2,TRBJ2-7,ASRVKVEQY
-,TRBV2,TRBJ2-5,ASQFERAVQETQY
TRBD2,TRBV12-3/TRBV12-4,TRBJ2-4,ASSPSGVENIQY
TRBD1,TRBV4-3,TRBJ2-7,ASSQDRGLYEQY
-,TRBV20-1,TRBJ1-2,SASPRHKEGYT
TRBD1,TRBV6-6,TRBJ1-2,ASSRDRLNYGYT
TRBD2,TRBV20-1,TRBJ2-7,SASIETSGYEQY
-,TRBV7-9,TRBJ2-3,ASRLTGRGTDTQY
-,TRBV7-9,TRBJ1-1,ATRLGGTKDTEAF
-,TRBV6-6,-,ASSRVLQETQY
-,TRBV21-1,TRBJ1-1,ARGDTMNTEAF
-,TRBV5-1,TRBJ2-3,ASSLMSVQTDTQY
-,TRBV20-1,TRBJ2-3,SASDRDTVYTQY
-,TRBV29-1,TRBJ2-1,SVEQYNEQF
-,TRBV7-3,TRBJ2-5,ASSLGSGFPQETQY
-,TRBV27,TRBJ1-6,ASRPSTGIGSPLH
TRBD1,TRBV28,TRBJ1-2,ASRTPGQGNGYT
TRBD1,TRBV20-1,TRBJ1-5,SARSAGGGSNQPQH
-,TRBV7-2,TRBJ2-3,ASSLALEWGTDTQY
-,TRBV4-1,TRBJ2-7,ASSPLWTASYEQY
TRBD2,TRBV20-1,TRBJ2-3,SAIGGSTDTQY
-,TRBV7-9,TRBJ2-3,ASSLGRGGDTQY